This T cell receptor beta chain is drawn from a study of control samples from healthy donors and cancer patients (TCRdb year 2020). The germline V gene sets CDR1 to MNHEY and CDR2 to SVGEGT. The CDR3, from cysteine to phenylalanine, totals 14 residues. Only the CDR3 region is kept as DNA, spanning 42 bases read in frame from base 1. V is shortened by 2 bases, J by 9 bases, and the region joining them spans 16 bases. Library generation was performed with the immunoSEQ multiplex PCR assay. This immuneACCESS table, as held by TCRdb, lists in-frame sequences with V and J called but not all clones. Of the missing ones, under half trace to an unresolved V gene in checked studies; the others have no known cause. Here the sample has 350,000 to 450,000 clones; more than 80% occur a single time. The top ten clonotypes cover around 6.5% of the sample. A word on this clone: This receptor's antigen is unknown. One base away there is no much larger clone; base qualities are not given.

Material: PBMCs. The receptor was isolated from a man aged 35 to 55 with head and neck cancer. This chain joins TRBV6-2 or TRBV6-3 to TRBJ1-2, with no D gene named confidently. The CDR3 reads CASSYVAAEESYTF. The DNA sequence reads TGTGCCAGCAGTTACGTGGCAGCCGAGGAGAGCTACACCTTC.